These 31 T cell receptor beta chains were all obtained from the same sample, sequenced in a study of cytomegalovirus exposure and HLA in healthy donors. PCR involved 60 Vbeta and 13 Jbeta primers. This table comes from immunoSEQ multiplex PCR, and its TCRdb copy is limited to in-frame clones, with some not included. Found here are about 92,000 clones, more than 65% of them singletons; the top ten hold roughly 1.1%. The sequenced material came from PBMCs. The receptors derive from a girl aged 2-10 years in good health and CMV-seropositive.

This clone was found a few times. The chain recombines TRBV6-5 with TRBJ1-5; no firm D call. CDR1 is MNHEY, CDR2 SVGAGI, per germline. With 8 bases removed from V and 1 base from J, the gap between germline ends came to 12 bases. The CDR3 extends over 14 amino acids. The CDR3 is CASSNPGSNQPQHF. CDR3 nucleotides: TGTGCCAGCTCTAACCCGGGAAGCAATCAGCCCCAGCATTTT.

This clone has only a few counts. V usage is TRBV6-6 and J usage is TRBJ1-5; 7 nucleotides match TRBD1. The junction had 7 bases not matched to a gene; V was cut back by 4 bases and J by 7 bases. The CDR3 covers 14 residues. Germline loops: CDR1 MNHNY, CDR2 SVGAGI (reference sequence). The DNA for the CDR3 is TGTGCCAGCAGTTCCGGGGGGGACAGCCAGCCCCAGCATTTT. Translated: CASSSGGDSQPQHF.

The CDR3 spells CASRRTLNTGELFF. In DNA form, the CDR3 reads TGTGCCAGCAGACGAACCCTAAACACCGGGGAGCTGTTTTTT. This rearrangement joins TRBV28 to TRBJ2-2; D not certain. Germline V gene sequence: CDR1 MDHEN, CDR2 SYDVKM. CDR3 length: 14 residues. The V end was cut by 6 bases, the J end by 2 bases, with 10 bases between.

This clone was seen a single time. The chain combines TRBV5-1 with TRBJ2-5; 13 nucleotides line up with TRBD2. V trimming: 1 base; J trimming: 2 bases; junction bases outside the gene matches: 2. CDR1 and CDR2 (germline): SGHRS, YFSETQ. The CDR3 sequence is 16 residues long. The CDR3 DNA follows: TGCGCCAGCAGCTTGCGGGGACTAGCGGGGCAAGAGACCCAGTACTTC. This sequence encodes CASSLRGLAGQETQYF.

This chain connects TRBV19 to TRBJ2-1, with a weak D call TRBD2 (5 bases). The V gene's germline CDR1 is LNHDA and CDR2 SQIVND (reference sequence). V shed 5 bases and J shed 7 bases, with 12 bases lying between them. This CDR3 contains 13 residues. CDR3 sequence: CASSGVTGNEQFF. The CDR3 DNA sequence: TGTGCCAGTAGTGGAGTTACGGGGAATGAGCAGTTCTTC.

The chain employs TRBV30 and TRBJ2-1; 10 nucleotides align to TRBD1. CDR1 GTSNPN and CDR2 SVGIG come from the germline V gene (reference sequence). V was clipped by 4 bases and J by 12 bases; unmatched bases: 15. CDR3 length: 15 residues. Written as DNA, the CDR3 is TGTGCCTGGATTAACCCGGACAGGGGGATGGATGCGCAGTTCTTC. Translating it yields CAWINPDRGMDAQFF.

The chain couples TRBV7-9 to TRBJ1-1; possible D gene TRBD1, 5 bases. The CDR3 has 12 residues. Germline CDR1 SEHNR, CDR2 FQNEAQ (reference sequence). The V and J ends lost 6 bases and 7 bases respectively, with 12 bases between them. The CDR3 protein is CASRPSGGEAFF. CDR3 in DNA: TGTGCCAGCAGGCCATCGGGGGGTGAAGCTTTCTTT.

On this clone: The same CDR3 arises from other DNA sequences in this sample as well. The gene calls are TRBV13 and TRBJ2-7, with 9 bases lining up with TRBD1. J lost 2 bases, V lost 5 bases, and 4 bases had no gene match. Germline V gene lookup returns CDR1 PRHDT and CDR2 FYEKMQ (reference sequence). CDR3 length: 14 amino acids. CDR3 bases: TGTGCCAGCAGCGCGGGACAGGGTGCCTACGAGCAGTACTTC. Amino acid sequence: CASSAGQGAYEQYF.

The chain employs TRBV6-1 and TRBJ2-7, with D possibly matching TRBD2 (6 bases). The CDR3 has 15 amino acids. V was pared by 0 bases and J by 4 bases, with 13 bases between. In germline, CDR1 is MNHNS, CDR2 SASEGT. CDR3 region: CASSEAITAGYEQYF. The CDR3 DNA sequence: TGTGCCAGCAGTGAAGCGATTACGGCGGGGTACGAGCAGTACTTC.

The chain uses TRBV5-1 and TRBJ1-1; no firm D call. V gave up 1 base and J gave up 1 base, with 11 bases separating them. The CDR3 contains 15 residues. Germline CDR1 is SGHRS and CDR2 is YFSETQ. CDR3 nucleotides: TGCGCCAGCAGCTTGACGGTTATCTGGAACACTGAAGCTTTCTTT. Its protein is CASSLTVIWNTEAFF.

This clone was recorded a few times. The chain links TRBV4-1 to TRBJ2-7; TRBD1 agrees at 7 bases. Per the germline V gene, CDR1 is MGHRA and CDR2 is YSYEKL. Trimming cost V 2 bases and J 6 bases; bases outside gene matches: 10. The CDR3 is 15 amino acids. The CDR3 nucleotides are TGCGCCAGCAGCCAACCGAGACAGGGTTCAGGCGAGCAGTACTTC. Its protein is CASSQPRQGSGEQYF.

This clone was observed once. This sequence joins TRBV4-2 and TRBJ1-2; D is possibly TRBD1 (5 bases). CDR1 LGHNA and CDR2 YNFKEQ come from the germline V gene. The V and J ends lost 1 base and 3 bases respectively, with 18 bases between them. The CDR3 loop spans 17 amino acids. CDR3 DNA sequence: TGTGCCAGCAGCCAAGCCTCGCCTTCGGGGGGAGACTATGGCTACACCTTC. It is translated as CASSQASPSGGDYGYTF.

The V and J genes are TRBV5-6 and TRBJ2-7; tentatively, D is TRBD2 (6 bases). Germline CDR1 and CDR2: SGHDT and YYEEEE. V was cut by 2 bases and J by 5 bases, with 11 bases left in between. The CDR3 contains 13 residues. Here the CDR3 DNA reads TGTGCCAGCAGCTTTGCGGGACGGGACGAGCAGTACTTC. Its translation: CASSFAGRDEQYF. Variable domain in full (rest from reference TRBV5-6 and TRBJ2-7): DAGVTQSPTHLIKTRGQQVTLRCSPKSGHDTVSWYQQALGQGPQFIFQYYEEEERQRGNFPDRFSGHQFPNYSSELNVNALLLGDSALYLCASSFAGRDEQYFGPGTRLTVT.

The V and J genes are TRBV29-1 and TRBJ2-7, with D hard to call. Germline V gives CDR1 SQVTM, CDR2 ANQGSEA. V lost 4 bases to trimming and J lost 3 bases, with 10 bases between them. The CDR3 spans 12 residues. This CDR3 is CSVGNRNYEQYF. CDR3 sequence (DNA): TGCAGCGTTGGTAACAGAAACTACGAGCAGTACTTC.

The CDR3 nucleotides read TGTGCCAGCAGCTTTCAAATGGAAGCTTTCTTT. Protein: CASSFQMEAFF. The genes are TRBV5-6 and TRBJ1-1; D not certain. The CDR3 covers 11 residues. Germline lookup yields CDR1 SGHDT and CDR2 YYEEEE. V lost 2 bases to trimming and J lost 8 bases, with 7 bases between them.

This chain uses TRBV6-5 with TRBJ1-3, with D possibly matching TRBD1 (5 bases). There are 15 residues in the CDR3. From germline, CDR1 is MNHEY and CDR2 SVGAGI. V shed 6 bases and J shed 2 bases, with 14 bases lying between them. CDR3 nucleotides: TGTGCCAGCAGGGTTCAGGGATCGACTGGAAACACCATATATTTT. Translation gives CASRVQGSTGNTIYF.

On this clone: Distinct nucleotide sequences in the sample also encode this CDR3. The chain has TRBV19 and TRBJ1-5, with D tentatively TRBD1 (5 bases). The germline V gene encodes CDR1 LNHDA and CDR2 SQIVND (reference sequence). V lost 8 bases and J lost 1, with 6 bases in between. This CDR3 spans 12 amino acids. CDR3 nucleotide sequence: TGTGCCAGTCAGGGCAGCAATCAGCCCCAGCATTTT. This translates into CASQGSNQPQHF.

The chain carries TRBV30 and TRBJ1-2; D is perhaps TRBD1 (6 bases). Per germline, CDR1 GTSNPN and CDR2 SVGIG (reference sequence). The CDR3 runs 14 residues. V dropped 0 bases and J dropped 2 bases, with 10 bases sitting between them. For the CDR3, the DNA is TGTGCCTGGAGTGTACTTACAGGGAACTATGGCTACACCTTC. This gives the protein CAWSVLTGNYGYTF.

V is TRBV6-5 and J is TRBJ1-5; D perhaps matches TRBD1 (5 bases). Trimming stripped 6 bases from V and 6 bases from J, with 15 bases between. The CDR3 runs to 14 residues. Germline V gene lookup returns CDR1 MNHEY and CDR2 SVGAGI. The CDR3 loop reads CASSGGGTRQPQHF. For the CDR3, the DNA is TGTGCCAGCAGCGGGGGGGGGACCCGTCAGCCCCAGCATTTT.

The chain couples TRBV4-2 to TRBJ1-2; 9 nucleotides match TRBD1. The V gene end was trimmed by 3 bases and the J gene end by 4 bases; junction bases not matched to a gene: 9. The CDR3 has 16 residues. In germline, CDR1 is LGHNA, CDR2 YNFKEQ. This CDR3 is CASSHPGDRAGYGYTF. The CDR3 DNA sequence: TGTGCCAGCAGCCACCCAGGGGACAGGGCGGGCTATGGCTACACCTTC.

A single count supports this clone. The gene calls are TRBV7-9 and TRBJ1-4; TRBD1 matches at 8 bases. CDR3 length: 15 amino acids. Germline trimming cut 5 bases from V and 4 bases from J; bases unmatched to any gene: 6. Germline-derived CDR1 and CDR2 are SEHNR and FQNEAQ (reference sequence). CDR3 bases: TGTGCCAGCAGCGGCAGGGGGCTGATTAATGAAAAACTGTTTTTT. It encodes CASSGRGLINEKLFF.

V is TRBV5-1 and J is TRBJ1-4; D is unresolved. V was shortened by 0 bases and J by 8 bases, with 11 bases between the two germline ends. In germline, CDR1 is SGHRS, CDR2 YFSETQ. The CDR3 runs 14 residues. The CDR3, as DNA: TGCGCCAGCAGCTTGGGGCCTACGGGGGAAAAACTGTTTTTT. Residues: CASSLGPTGEKLFF.

This clone has more than one count but fewer than ten. The chain joins TRBV27 to TRBJ1-5; TRBD1 agrees at 9 bases. Germline CDR1 and CDR2: MNHEY and SMNVEV (reference sequence). Unmatched junction bases numbered 9, after V lost 8 bases and J lost 4 bases. The length of the CDR3 is 15 residues. The CDR3 sequence: CASRSGTGTNQPQHF. The DNA for the CDR3 is TGTGCCAGCCGTTCCGGGACAGGGACTAATCAGCCCCAGCATTTT.

The V gene is TRBV10-3, the J gene TRBJ2-2, with D possibly TRBD2 on 6 matching bases. Germline loops: CDR1 ENHRY, CDR2 SYGVKD. V was pared by 10 bases and J by 6 bases, with 12 bases between. This CDR3 has 12 residues. The CDR3 protein is CATRGGAGELFF. CDR3 nucleotide sequence: TGTGCCACCCGCGGAGGGGCCGGGGAGCTGTTTTTT.

This chain links TRBV18 with TRBJ2-1; D remains ambiguous. The CDR3 extends over 16 amino acids. Trimming cost V 3 bases and J 1 base, with 13 bases left between them. Germline lookup yields CDR1 KGHSH and CDR2 LQKENI. Written as DNA, the CDR3 is TGTGCCAGCTCACCTCCAGGTGAAGTGTCCTACAATGAGCAGTTCTTC. Protein: CASSPPGEVSYNEQFF.

This clone was observed a handful of times. The rearrangement links TRBV5-1 to TRBJ2-2; 8 bases are shared with TRBD1. Germline CDR1 reads SGHRS; CDR2 reads YFSETQ. Trimming took 6 bases from V and 5 from J; bases not matched to a gene: 12. CDR3 size: 16 residues. Here the CDR3 reads CASTPGLDRETGELFF. In nucleotides, the CDR3 is TGCGCCAGCACCCCCGGGCTGGACAGGGAAACCGGGGAGCTGTTTTTT. The entire variable domain, with the rest obtained from reference TRBV5-1 and TRBJ2-2, is as follows: KAGVTQTPRYLIKTRGQQVTLSCSPISGHRSVSWYQQTPGQGLQFLFEYFSETQRNKGNFPGRFSGRQFSNSRSEMNVSTLELGDSALYLCASTPGLDRETGELFFGEGSRLTVL.

V usage is TRBV7-9 and J usage is TRBJ2-7, with 8 bases lining up with TRBD2. Germline V gene sequence: CDR1 SEHNR, CDR2 FQNEAQ (reference sequence). With 3 bases clipped from V and 0 bases from J, the junction kept 1 base outside the gene matches. The CDR3 covers 14 residues. The CDR3 nucleotides read TGTGCCAGCAGCTTGACTAGCGACTCCTACGAGCAGTACTTC. This translates into CASSLTSDSYEQYF.

This clone was observed many times. The J gene is TRBJ1-2, the V gene TRBV19; 7 bases align to TRBD1. The V segment lost 6 bases and the J segment 6 bases; nucleotides outside the gene matches: 13. From germline, CDR1 is LNHDA and CDR2 SQIVND (reference sequence). The CDR3 is made up of 15 amino acids. This CDR3 reads CASRGTGAVSNGYTF. CDR3 in DNA: TGTGCCAGTAGGGGCACAGGGGCTGTAAGTAATGGCTACACCTTC. Using reference TRBV19 and TRBJ1-2 for the parts outside the CDR3, the full variable domain is DGGITQSPKYLFRKEGQNVTLSCEQNLNHDAMYWYRQDPGQGLRLIYYSQIVNDFQKGDIAEGYSVSREKKESFPLTVTSAQKNPTAFYLCASRGTGAVSNGYTFGSGTRLTVV.

The chain couples TRBV28 to TRBJ2-7; 13 nucleotides align to TRBD2. Germline loops: CDR1 MDHEN, CDR2 SYDVKM. CDR3 length: 15 residues. The V gene end was trimmed by 5 bases and the J gene end by 2 bases; junction bases not matched to a gene: 3. CDR3 DNA sequence: TGTGCCAGCAGTCTACTAGCGGGAGGGGCCTACGAGCAGTACTTC. Its translation is CASSLLAGGAYEQYF.

This clone turned up a few times. This sequence joins TRBV2 and TRBJ2-3, with D perhaps matching TRBD2 (6 bases). CDR1 is SNHLY and CDR2 is FYNNEI in the germline V gene. This CDR3 comprises 12 residues. The V end lost 3 bases, the J end lost 6 bases, and 7 bases lay between the germline ends. Here the CDR3 DNA reads TGTGCCAGCAGTGAGGCGGGGGATACGCAGTATTTT. Its protein product is CASSEAGDTQYF.

The genes are TRBV10-3 and TRBJ1-2; D is uncertain. V was shortened by 0 bases and J by 3 bases, with 8 bases between the two germline ends. CDR3 length: 14 amino acids. In germline, CDR1 is ENHRY, CDR2 SYGVKD. The CDR3 loop is CAISESAGDYGYTF. The CDR3 DNA is TGTGCCATCAGTGAGTCGGCGGGCGACTATGGCTACACCTTC.